The present TCR beta chain was sequenced within a study of blood T cell repertoires in COVID-19. Study details: T cells, B-cell-depleted T cells, or PBMCs supplied cDNA or gDNA.

Sequencing used immunoSEQ multiplex PCR; TCRdb keeps in-frame clones, though not all of them. Of about 240,000 clones listed, 85% to 90% are singletons. CDR3 size: 15 residues. The V gene's germline CDR1 is SGHTA and CDR2 FQGNSA. Trimming removed 1 base at V and 2 bases at J, with 9 bases between. The source is a woman in her seventies with active or convalescent COVID-19. Sequenced material: peripheral blood. The chain has TRBV7-2 and TRBJ1-3; no firm D call. The CDR3 bases are TGTGCCAGCAGCTTAGAAGTAGTTGCTGGAAACACCATATATTTT. Translating it yields CASSLEVVAGNTIYF.